This passage covers 29 T cell receptor beta chains from one sample sequenced in a study of PD-1 blockade in classical Hodgkin lymphoma. Every patient experienced relapse after autologous stem cell transplantation, and brentuximab vedotin exposure varied. Assay: immunoSEQ multiplex PCR; the TCRdb copy retains only in-frame clones and omits some. Of over 90,000 clones detected, 89% appear once; the ten largest clones hold approximately 11%. The sequences come from peripheral blood mononuclear cells (PBMCs), collected before the second cycle of nivolumab. The receptors stem from a human donor with classical Hodgkin lymphoma.

The rearrangement uses TRBV7-2 and TRBJ2-7, with a tentative D call TRBD2 (5 bases). V lost 6 bases and J 0 bases, leaving 12 bases between the germline ends. Germline V gene lookup returns CDR1 SGHTA and CDR2 FQGNSA. The CDR3 runs 14 residues. In nucleotides, the CDR3 is TGTGCCAGCAGTCCGCGGAGGAGCTCCTACGAGCAGTACTTC. Translation gives CASSPRRSSYEQYF. Looking up the rest from reference TRBV7-2 and TRBJ2-7 gives the full variable domain: GAGVSQSPSNKVTEKGKDVELRCDPISGHTALYWYRQSLGQGLEFLIYFQGNSAPDKSGLPSDRFSAERTGGSVSTLTIQRTQQEDSAVYLCASSPRRSSYEQYFGPGTRLTVT.

This clone was found once. CDR3 in amino acids: CASSGQGAIYEQYF. CDR3 DNA sequence: TGTGCCAGCTCGGGACAGGGGGCTATCTACGAGCAGTACTTC. V usage is TRBV28 and J usage is TRBJ2-7; 12 positions agree with TRBD1. The J segment lost 3 bases and the V segment lost 8 bases, leaving 5 bases of the junction unmatched. The CDR3 contains 14 residues. The germline V gene encodes CDR1 MDHEN and CDR2 SYDVKM. Full variable domain (rest looked up from reference TRBV28 and TRBJ2-7): DVKVTQSSRYLVKRTGEKVFLECVQDMDHENMFWYRQDPGLGLRLIYFSYDVKMKEKGDIPEGYSVSREKKERFSLILESASTNQTSMYLCASSGQGAIYEQYFGPGTRLTVT.

The chain uses TRBV11-2 and TRBJ1-1; D not resolved. CDR1 SGHAT and CDR2 FQNNGV come from the germline V gene. The CDR3 runs 12 residues. Trimming left V 5 bases short and J 4 bases short, with 8 bases between. The CDR3 DNA is TGTGCCAGCAGCGCGGACTTCACTGAAGCTTTCTTT. Translating gives CASSADFTEAFF.

The J gene is TRBJ2-7, the V gene TRBV10-3; D is ambiguous. Trimming took 6 bases from V and 0 from J, leaving 15 bases between them. CDR1 is ENHRY and CDR2 is SYGVKD in the germline V gene. The CDR3 sequence is 15 residues long. CDR3 amino acids: CAISNSASNSYEQYF. As DNA, the CDR3 is TGTGCCATCAGCAACAGCGCCTCGAACTCCTACGAGCAGTACTTC.

The chain couples TRBV28 to TRBJ1-1, with D unclear. This CDR3 region has 13 residues. V dropped 6 bases and J dropped 1 base, with 9 bases sitting between them. Germline V gene data show CDR1 as MDHEN and CDR2 as SYDVKM. The DNA of the CDR3 is TGTGCCAGCAGGTACGGAGGGAACACTGAAGCTTTCTTT. Translation gives CASRYGGNTEAFF.

The chain uses TRBV12-5 and TRBJ2-1; D possibly corresponds to TRBD1 (5 bases). Germline lookup yields CDR1 LGHNT and CDR2 FRNRAP. The ends were cut back, 3 bases at V and 10 bases at J, with 10 bases in the middle. CDR3 length equals 12 residues. The CDR3 DNA is TGTGCTAGTGGTTTTCTGGCAGGGGAGCAGTTCTTC. Protein sequence: CASGFLAGEQFF.

This clone was seen only once. The J gene is TRBJ1-5, the V gene TRBV7-8, with 7 bases lining up with TRBD1. V lost 5 bases and J lost 0; bases outside the gene matches: 7. The CDR3 is 16 residues long. CDR1 SGHVS and CDR2 FQNEAQ come from the germline V gene. The CDR3 DNA follows: TGTGCCAGCAGCCCCGTGACAGGGATTAGCAATCAGCCCCAGCATTTT. Protein sequence: CASSPVTGISNQPQHF.

The V gene is TRBV2, the J gene TRBJ1-1; D is uncertain. The CDR3 has 11 residues. Germline lookup yields CDR1 SNHLY and CDR2 FYNNEI. Trimming pared 7 bases from V and 8 bases from J, leaving 11 bases between. CDR3 loop: CASKQPREAFF. The CDR3 region has the DNA TGTGCCAGCAAGCAGCCAAGAGAAGCTTTCTTT. The full variable domain, with the rest looked up from reference TRBV2 and TRBJ1-1, is EPEVTQTPSHQVTQMGQEVILRCVPISNHLYFYWYRQILGQKVEFLVSFYNNEISEKSEIFDDQFSVERPDGSNFTLKIRSTKLEDSAMYFCASKQPREAFFGQGTRLTVV.

This chain joins TRBV28 and TRBJ2-5; TRBD2 matches at 7 bases. The CDR3 is 15 residues long. Germline V lookup: CDR1 MDHEN, CDR2 SYDVKM. The V gene end was trimmed by 4 bases and the J gene end by 8 bases; junction bases not matched to a gene: 13. The CDR3 reads CASSWEGGPPGTQYF. For the CDR3, the DNA is TGTGCCAGCAGTTGGGAGGGAGGGCCTCCCGGTACCCAGTACTTC. The variable domain in full, completed from reference TRBV28 and TRBJ2-5, reads DVKVTQSSRYLVKRTGEKVFLECVQDMDHENMFWYRQDPGLGLRLIYFSYDVKMKEKGDIPEGYSVSREKKERFSLILESASTNQTSMYLCASSWEGGPPGTQYFGPGTRLLVL.

The J gene is TRBJ2-7, the V gene TRBV6-6; 7 nucleotides match TRBD1. Germline V gene lookup returns CDR1 MNHNY and CDR2 SVGAGI (reference sequence). The CDR3 length is 12 residues. Trimming removed 4 bases from V and 8 bases from J; junction bases left unmatched: 5. The CDR3 here is CASSSTGVQQYF. The CDR3 region has the DNA TGTGCCAGCAGTTCCACAGGGGTTCAGCAGTACTTC.

The chain has TRBV5-4 and TRBJ1-2, with 7 positions matching TRBD1. CDR3 length: 15 amino acids. V lost 4 bases to trimming and J lost 4 bases; unmatched junction nucleotides: 10. Germline V CDR1 and CDR2: SGHNT, YYREEE (reference sequence). The CDR3 coding sequence is TGTGCCAGCAGCCTACAGGGGCGTAGTTTCTATGGCTACACCTTC. It encodes CASSLQGRSFYGYTF.

The chain has TRBV7-3 and TRBJ2-2; 9 nucleotides align to TRBD2. CDR3 size: 14 residues. Germline V lookup: CDR1 SGHTA, CDR2 FQGTGA. The junction had 2 bases not matched to a gene; V was cut back by 8 bases and J by 1 base. The CDR3 region has the DNA TGTGCCAGCCAAGCGGGAGGGAACACCGGGGAGCTGTTTTTT. Translation: CASQAGGNTGELFF.

V usage is TRBV18 and J usage is TRBJ2-5; 8 bases line up with TRBD2. CDR3 size: 14 residues. With 4 bases clipped from V and 3 bases from J, the junction kept 4 bases outside the gene matches. Germline CDR1 reads KGHSH; CDR2 reads LQKENI. The DNA for the CDR3 is TGTGCCAGCTCACGTAGGACTAGCAAAGAGACCCAGTACTTC. Translating gives CASSRRTSKETQYF.

This clone appeared a single time. The chain uses TRBV15 and TRBJ2-1; no reliable D call. Germline lookup yields CDR1 LNHNV and CDR2 YYDKDF (reference sequence). The CDR3 loop spans 16 amino acids. Trimming took off 0 bases at V and 2 bases at J, with 11 bases between the two ends. The CDR3 sequence is CATSREELATYNEQFF. In DNA form, the CDR3 reads TGTGCCACCAGCAGAGAGGAACTCGCCACCTACAATGAGCAGTTCTTC. Using reference TRBV15 and TRBJ2-1 for the parts outside the CDR3, the full variable domain is DAMVIQNPRYQVTQFGKPVTLSCSQTLNHNVMYWYQQKSSQAPKLLFHYYDKDFNNEADTPDNFQSRRPNTSFCFLDIRSPGLGDTAMYLCATSREELATYNEQFFGPGTRLTVL.

J is TRBJ2-3 and V is TRBV7-8, with 7 positions matching TRBD1. Germline CDR1 SGHVS, CDR2 FQNEAQ. V lost 4 bases and J lost 0; bases outside the gene matches: 10. This CDR3 region has 17 residues. The CDR3 DNA reads TGTGCCAGCAGCTCAGGACAGGTCTCTTCTAGCACAGATACGCAGTATTTT. It specifies CASSSGQVSSSTDTQYF. Using reference TRBV7-8 and TRBJ2-3 for the parts outside the CDR3, the full variable domain is GAGVSQSPRYKVAKRGQDVALRCDPISGHVSLFWYQQALGQGPEFLTYFQNEAQLDKSGLPSDRFFAERPEGSVSTLKIQRTQQEDSAVYLCASSSGQVSSSTDTQYFGPGTRLTVL.

The J gene is TRBJ1-1, the V gene TRBV6-1; D gene unclear. Trimming pared 2 bases from V and 6 bases from J, leaving 4 bases between. This CDR3 contains 11 residues. Germline-derived CDR1 and CDR2 are MNHNS and SASEGT. The CDR3 here is CASSEWAEAFF. CDR3 coding DNA: TGTGCCAGCAGTGAATGGGCTGAAGCTTTCTTT.

This clone was observed once. The chain joins TRBV5-1 to TRBJ2-7, with 7 nucleotides matching TRBD1. J gave up 2 bases and V 4 bases, and 6 bases lay outside the gene matches. The CDR3 runs to 14 residues. Germline assignment: CDR1 SGHRS and CDR2 YFSETQ. The CDR3 protein is CASSNGQETYEQYF. The CDR3 DNA is TGCGCCAGCAGCAATGGACAGGAAACCTACGAGCAGTACTTC. Looking up the rest from reference TRBV5-1 and TRBJ2-7 gives the full variable domain: KAGVTQTPRYLIKTRGQQVTLSCSPISGHRSVSWYQQTPGQGLQFLFEYFSETQRNKGNFPGRFSGRQFSNSRSEMNVSTLELGDSALYLCASSNGQETYEQYFGPGTRLTVT.

J is TRBJ2-7 and V is TRBV4-1; D is undetermined. This CDR3 comprises 12 residues. V dropped 0 bases and J dropped 4 bases, with 4 bases sitting between them. CDR1 is MGHRA, CDR2 YSYEKL, per germline. In nucleotides, the CDR3 is TGCGCCAGCAGCCAAGATGAGTACGAGCAGTACTTC. Translated: CASSQDEYEQYF.

This chain uses TRBV28 with TRBJ2-1; no definite D call. The CDR3 is made up of 11 amino acids. Trimming took 5 bases from V and 9 from J, leaving 8 bases between them. Germline CDR1 and CDR2: MDHEN and SYDVKM. In DNA, the CDR3 is TGTGCCAGCAGTCGGGTCGGTGAGCAGTTCTTC. Protein sequence: CASSRVGEQFF.

The V call is TRBV20-1, the J call TRBJ2-7; no definite D call. The germline V gene has CDR1 DFQATT and CDR2 SNEGSKA (reference sequence). CDR3 length equals 11 residues. Deletions cut 6 bases from V and 7 bases from J, with 13 bases between. In DNA form, the CDR3 reads TGCAGTGCAACCCGGGTTGGGGAGCAGTACTTC. Translated: CSATRVGEQYF.

The J gene is TRBJ2-3, the V gene TRBV30; possible D gene TRBD2, 5 bases. Germline loops: CDR1 GTSNPN, CDR2 SVGIG (reference sequence). CDR3 length: 15 residues. The V and J ends lost 2 bases and 0 bases respectively, with 12 bases between them. Here the CDR3 reads CAWSSRLPSTDTQYF. As DNA, the CDR3 is TGTGCCTGGAGTTCCCGACTACCGAGCACAGATACGCAGTATTTT. The full variable domain, completed using reference TRBV30 and TRBJ2-3, is SQTIHQWPATLVQPVGSPLSLECTVEGTSNPNLYWYRQAAGRGLQLLFYSVGIGQISSEVPQNLSASRPQDRQFILSSKKLLLSDSGFYLCAWSSRLPSTDTQYFGPGTRLTVL.

This chain links TRBV28 with TRBJ2-5; D is possibly TRBD2 (6 bases). The V gene's germline CDR1 is MDHEN and CDR2 SYDVKM. The V and J ends lost 5 bases and 4 bases respectively, with 14 bases between them. The CDR3 runs 14 residues. The CDR3 region has the DNA TGTGCCAGCAGTCCAGGGACTCAGGGAGAGACCCAGTACTTC. Protein product: CASSPGTQGETQYF.

CDR3 loop: CSVAPFSGGAHNEQFF. In nucleotides, the CDR3 is TGCAGCGTGGCCCCATTTAGCGGGGGGGCTCACAATGAGCAGTTCTTC. This chain links TRBV29-1 with TRBJ2-1; 11 nucleotides align to TRBD2. After removal of 6 bases from V and 5 bases from J, the junction contained 12 bases not matched to a gene. Germline V gives CDR1 SQVTM, CDR2 ANQGSEA. This CDR3 spans 16 amino acids.

CDR3 region: CATRGGGVYEQYF. The CDR3 nucleotides are TGTGCCACCAGAGGAGGGGGCGTCTACGAGCAGTACTTC. The chain recombines TRBV7-9 with TRBJ2-7; possibly TRBD1 for D (7 bases). V was trimmed by 10 bases and J by 3 bases, leaving 16 bases between them. Germline CDR1 reads SEHNR; CDR2 reads FQNEAQ (reference sequence). The CDR3 extends over 13 amino acids. Full variable domain (remainder filled in from reference TRBV7-9 and TRBJ2-7): DTGVSQNPRHKITKRGQNVTFRCDPISEHNRLYWYRQTLGQGPEFLTYFQNEAQLEKSRLLSDRFSAERPKGSFSTLEIQRTEQGDSAMYLCATRGGGVYEQYFGPGTRLTVT.

This chain connects TRBV6-5 to TRBJ1-4, with a weak D call TRBD1 (6 bases). The CDR3 covers 14 residues. Germline loops: CDR1 MNHEY, CDR2 SVGAGI. The germline V and J ends were trimmed by 6 bases and 8 bases, with 16 bases remaining between them. The CDR3 is CASSETGGGEKLFF. CDR3 coding DNA: TGTGCCAGCAGCGAGACAGGAGGGGGGGAAAAACTGTTTTTT.

The V call is TRBV11-3, the J call TRBJ2-2, with a tentative D call TRBD2 (6 bases). The germline V gene encodes CDR1 SGHNT and CDR2 YENEEA. The V gene lost 5 bases and the J gene lost 6 bases, with 10 bases spanning the gap. CDR3 length: 13 residues. CDR3 protein: CASSPAGAGELFF. The CDR3 region has the DNA TGTGCCAGCAGCCCAGCGGGCGCCGGGGAGCTGTTTTTT.

The chain couples TRBV18 to TRBJ1-2, with TRBD1 matching 7 bases. This CDR3 is 13 amino acids long. The V gene end was trimmed by 0 bases and the J gene end by 5 bases; junction bases not matched to a gene: 0. Germline lookup yields CDR1 KGHSH and CDR2 LQKENI. Here the CDR3 DNA reads TGTGCCAGCTCACCACCGACAGGGTATGGCTACACCTTC. This translates into CASSPPTGYGYTF. Together with reference TRBV18 and TRBJ1-2, the CDR3 gives the full variable domain: NAGVMQNPRHLVRRRGQEARLRCSPMKGHSHVYWYRQLPEEGLKFMVYLQKENIIDESGMPKERFSAEFPKEGPSILRIQQVVRGDSAAYFCASSPPTGYGYTFGSGTRLTVV.

The rearrangement joins TRBV9 to TRBJ2-1, with TRBD1 identical over 9 bases. Germline values: CDR1 SGDLS, CDR2 YYNGEE. After removal of 0 bases from V and 3 bases from J, the junction contained 4 bases not matched to a gene. This CDR3 spans 16 amino acids. The CDR3, as DNA: TGTGCCAGCAGCGTAGCTGGACAGGGGCTCTACAATGAGCAGTTCTTC. This gives the protein CASSVAGQGLYNEQFF.

This chain joins TRBV6-5 and TRBJ2-7; D uncertain. With 2 bases removed from V and 7 bases from J, the gap between germline ends came to 9 bases. From germline, CDR1 is MNHEY and CDR2 SVGAGI. CDR3 length equals 12 residues. CDR3 sequence (DNA): TGTGCCAGCAGTTACGATATGGATGAGCAGTACTTC. This codes for CASSYDMDEQYF.